This note documents a single T cell receptor beta chain sequence. Trimming took 1 base from V and 0 from J, leaving 9 bases between them. The CDR3 loop spans 15 amino acids. The germline gives CDR1 SGHNT, CDR2 YYREEE (reference sequence). This entry belongs to a study of T cell changes during pregnancy in multiple sclerosis. The repertoire was sequenced with immunoSEQ multiplex PCR; TCRdb's copy has only in-frame clones and lacks some. The top ten clones hold around 0.48% of a sample with 40,000 to 60,000 clones, over 90% of them seen once. The sequence came from a female donor with multiple sclerosis, enrolled in a pregnancy study. The rearrangement uses TRBV5-4 and TRBJ2-3, with D perhaps matching TRBD2 (6 bases). Here the sequenced sample was CD4+ T cells from peripheral blood mononuclear cells, taken in the third trimester of pregnancy. CDR3 amino acids: CASSLPGLSTDTQYF. CDR3 nucleotide sequence: TGTGCCAGCAGCTTGCCGGGACTTAGCACAGATACGCAGTATTTT.